Listed here is a single TCR beta chain. The table lists this clone with a few counts. There is no known antigen for this receptor. It has no much larger one-base neighbor in the sample; base qualities were not kept. This record comes from a study of blood T cell repertoires in COVID-19 (dated by TCRdb to between 2020 and 2021). Study-level background: Samples covering the acute and convalescent phases of COVID-19 were provided by collaborators in the United States, Italy and Spain. The sample metadata nearly always contained a de-identified subject ID, COVID-19 status, age in years and sex. The repertoires were made available in a free public database intended to serve as a resource for research on the immune response to SARS-CoV-2. The dataset comprised deeply sampled blood TCRbeta repertoires from subjects exposed to, actively infected with, or recovered from COVID-19. Where available, HLA class I and class II types were taken from metadata supplied by the sample provider and were not determined by assay-based typing. The samples were drawn from the first 160 participants of the ongoing ImmuneRACE study and from 1,254 subjects provided by 6 global collaborators. The material from the prospective study consisted of cDNA or gDNA derived from T cells, B-cell-depleted T cells, or PBMCs. Summary of the overall study and its limitations: The quantity of clinical and demographic metadata differed by source and by participant and was supplied without curation.

The CDR3 contains 16 residues, cysteine and phenylalanine counted. The read is trimmed to its CDR3 DNA, 48 bases read in frame from base 1. CDR1 is given as LGHNA and CDR2 as YNFKEQ, both from the germline V gene. At the junction V is shortened by 0 bases and J by 5 bases, with 17 bases in between. Collaborating institutions collected whole blood in K2EDTA tubes following their own protocols. For TCRbeta analysis, collaborators shipped samples as frozen whole blood, isolated PBMCs, or DNA extracted from either of those sample types. TCRbeta CDR3 regions were amplified from genomic DNA by means of the immunoSEQ Assay, a bias-controlled multiplex PCR. The original methods were these. The number of nucleated cells in each sample was estimated from the amplification of reference gene primers within the assay. Sequence reads were collapsed and filtered to measure the absolute abundance of every unique TCRbeta CDR3 rearrangement. For each sample, productive Simpson clonality was calculated by taking the square root of Simpson's diversity index across productive rearrangements. The clones in this table, taken by TCRdb from immuneACCESS, are in-frame only. Not every clone is retained; where verified, under half of the shortfall comes from an unresolved V gene, and the cause of the rest is unknown. That table gives V, J and clone size, and the DNA gave D and trimming. Present in this sample are nearly 80,000 clones, roughly four fifths of which were seen just once. The top ten clones comprise 36% of the sample.

Recombination joined TRBV4-2 with TRBJ2-7; D gene: possibly TRBD1, on 5 matching bases. The clonotype comes from a woman aged 65 to 85 with acute or convalescent COVID-19. Sequences were obtained from peripheral blood. The CDR3 here reads CASSQDKAQAWNEQYF. Read as DNA, the sequence is TGTGCCAGCAGCCAAGATAAGGCACAGGCGTGGAACGAGCAGTACTTC.